The rows below give T cell receptor beta chains drawn from one sample of a study of CD8 T cells in ankylosing spondylitis. TCRdb passed the 5' RACE reads through MiXCR, listing each CDR3 protein once. Among 500,000 to 550,000 distinct CDR3 sequences listed, roughly 12% were seen once. The sample consisted of blood, either unsorted or a sorted T cell fraction (not recorded which). The receptors were sampled from a male donor with ankylosing spondylitis. Each CDR3 is given with its conserved first and last residue. The D gene is left open where the match is weak. A clone size is listed for some rows: how often the clone was seen (once, few, many), or a class if it is expanded.

clone_size,d_call,j_call,v_call,cdr3_nt,cdr3_aa
few,-,TRBJ2-7,TRBV29-1,TGCAGCGTTGAGTACGGAGACAGGCTCTACGAGCAGTACTTC,CSVEYGDRLYEQYF
many,-,TRBJ1-1,TRBV12-3/TRBV12-4,TGTGCCAGCAGCCACACAGGGAACACTGAAGCTTTCTTT,CASSHTGNTEAFF
few,-,TRBJ2-1,TRBV20-1,TGCAGTGCTAAGCGAACAGTTGGTGAGCAGTTCTTC,CSAKRTVGEQFF
-,TRBD2,TRBJ2-1,TRBV5-1,TGCGCCAGCAGTTTTAGCGGGAGGGCCGACAATGAGCAGTTCTTC,CASSFSGRADNEQFF
-,TRBD1,TRBJ2-2,TRBV7-9,TGTGCCAGCGTCAATACAGGGGACACCGGGGAGCTGTTTTTT,CASVNTGDTGELFF
many,-,TRBJ2-7,TRBV7-9,TGTGCCAGCAGCAAGTTTAGCGGAAGCTCCTACGAGCAGTACTTC,CASSKFSGSSYEQYF
-,TRBD1,TRBJ2-5,TRBV29-1,TGCAGCGTTCGACAGGGGGCTCGGGAGACCCAGTACTTC,CSVRQGARETQYF
few,-,TRBJ2-7,TRBV5-1,TGCGCCAGCAGCTTCTCAGGGAGCGCGGGAAACGAGCAGTACTTC,CASSFSGSAGNEQYF
-,TRBD1,TRBJ2-1,TRBV5-1,TGCGCCAGCACCCCGACAGGGCTTACCTACAATGAGCAGTTCTTC,CASTPTGLTYNEQFF
few,-,TRBJ2-5,TRBV5-1,TGCGCCAGCAGCTTGACAGGGCTAGAAGAGACCCAGTACTTC,CASSLTGLEETQYF
few,-,TRBJ1-1,TRBV5-1,TGCGCCACCAGGCGGGGGGGATTTCTTACTGAAGCTTTCTTT,CATRRGGFLTEAFF
-,-,TRBJ1-2,TRBV7-2,TGTGCCAGCAGCCGCGGACAGTGGGGCAAATATGGCTACACCTTC,CASSRGQWGKYGYTF
few,-,TRBJ2-2,TRBV20-1,TGCAGTGCTAGCGAGAACACCGGGGAGCTGTTTTTT,CSASENTGELFF
few,-,TRBJ2-1,TRBV9,TGTGCCAGCAGCGTAGCTGCCCACACCTACAATGAGCAGTTCTTC,CASSVAAHTYNEQFF
few,TRBD1,TRBJ1-1,TRBV20-1,TGCAGTGCTAGAGTGCCAGGGGGTGAAGCTTTCTTT,CSARVPGGEAFF
-,-,TRBJ1-2,TRBV5-4,TGTGCCAGCAGCTTCCCAGGGGCCCAGAACTATGGCTACACCTTC,CASSFPGAQNYGYTF
-,-,TRBJ1-5,TRBV5-5,TGTGCCAGCAGCTTGGCCGAGGGGGTTAGGTCCCAGCATTTT,CASSLAEGVRSQHF
many,-,TRBJ2-1,TRBV29-1,TGCAGCGTCCAAGGACTAAAACTAGACTCTGAGCAGTTCTTC,CSVQGLKLDSEQFF
few,TRBD2,TRBJ2-1,TRBV3-1,TGTGCCAGCAGCCGGGGGGCTAGCGGGGGGATCAATGAGCAGTTCTTC,CASSRGASGGINEQFF
many,TRBD2,TRBJ2-1,TRBV5-6,TGTGCCAGCAGCTTTGGGGCGGGAGGGCCGGTCAATGAGCAGTTCTTC,CASSFGAGGPVNEQFF
few,TRBD2,TRBJ2-1,TRBV2,TGTGCCAGCAGTGGACTAGCTACTCTCAATGAGCAGTTCTTC,CASSGLATLNEQFF
many,-,TRBJ1-1,TRBV3-1,TGTGCCAGCAGCCAGCGTGGGACTGAAGCTTTCTTT,CASSQRGTEAFF
few,-,TRBJ1-5,TRBV27,TGTGCCAGCAGAAAAACGTCTTACAATCTGCCATATAGCAATCAGCCCCAGCATTTT,CASRKTSYNLPYSNQPQHF
-,TRBD2,TRBJ2-1,TRBV20-1,TGCAGTGCTAGACATCCAGGACTAGCGGGAGCCTACAATGAGCAGTTCTTC,CSARHPGLAGAYNEQFF
-,-,TRBJ2-7,TRBV7-8,TGTGCCAGCAGCTTAGTTCTAGCCTCCGGCTACGAGCAGTACTTC,CASSLVLASGYEQYF
many,-,TRBJ2-3,TRBV3-1,TGTGCCAGCAGCCAAACGGAGGATACGCAGTATTTT,CASSQTEDTQYF
few,TRBD2,TRBJ2-1,TRBV6-5,TGTGCCAGCAGTTTGCGGGAGACCCGCAATGAGCAGTTCTTC,CASSLRETRNEQFF
-,-,TRBJ1-1,TRBV25-1,TGTGCCAGCATCCCGCTCTCGACAGGAAGTACTGAAGCTTTCTTT,CASIPLSTGSTEAFF
many,TRBD2,TRBJ2-1,TRBV24-1,TGTGCCACCAGTGACGCCGGACTAGCAGGGAGCGGCTACAATGAGCAGTTCTTC,CATSDAGLAGSGYNEQFF
-,-,TRBJ2-2,TRBV30,TGTGCCTGGAGCACGAACACCGGGGAGCTGTTTTTT,CAWSTNTGELFF
-,TRBD2,TRBJ2-1,TRBV29-1,TGCAGCGTTGCGGGACTAGCCCCGGGGAATGAGCAGTTCTTC,CSVAGLAPGNEQFF
few,-,TRBJ2-5,TRBV25-1,TGTGCCAGCAGTGAATTTCCCGGGGGGCGAGAGACCCAGTACTTC,CASSEFPGGRETQYF
once,-,TRBJ2-7,TRBV7-9,TGTGCCAGCAGCGTCCCTGACAGCTACGAGCAGTACTTC,CASSVPDSYEQYF
few,-,TRBJ1-2,TRBV2,TGTGCCAGCAGTGAAGACACCTATGGCTACACCTTC,CASSEDTYGYTF
-,-,TRBJ2-5,TRBV20-1,TGCAGTGCTCGACCCGCCCAAATTCAAGAGACCCAGTACTTC,CSARPAQIQETQYF
-,-,TRBJ1-4,TRBV7-9,TGTGCCAGCAGCGCCGGGCTCACTAATGAAAAACTGTTTTTT,CASSAGLTNEKLFF
-,-,TRBJ1-4,TRBV25-1,TGTGCCAGCAGTGAAGTTGGGGCGGCTAATGAAAAACTGTTTTTT,CASSEVGAANEKLFF
-,-,TRBJ2-5,TRBV10-3,TGTGCCATCAGCTTTCTCGAGCTGGAGACCCAGTACTTC,CAISFLELETQYF
-,TRBD1,TRBJ1-2,TRBV13,TGTGCCAGCAGCCCGGGACAGGGGGCAAACTATGGCTACACCTTC,CASSPGQGANYGYTF
few,-,TRBJ2-7,TRBV7-2,TGTGCCAGCAGCTTAGGACAGAAGCAGTACTTC,CASSLGQKQYF
few,TRBD1,TRBJ1-2,TRBV12-3/TRBV12-4,TGTGCCAGCAGTCCCGGGACAGCGAATGGCTACACCTTC,CASSPGTANGYTF
few,TRBD2,TRBJ2-3,TRBV10-3,TGTGCCATCGGAGGTGGGGGGGGACCAGATACGCAGTATTTT,CAIGGGGGPDTQYF
-,TRBD2,TRBJ2-5,TRBV18,TGTGCCAGCTCACCAGAGGGACTAGCGGGAGAGACCCAGTACTTC,CASSPEGLAGETQYF
-,-,TRBJ1-5,TRBV7-8,TGTGCCAGCAGCTTAGCGATAGGGGTCCTTCAGCCCCAGCATTTT,CASSLAIGVLQPQHF
-,-,TRBJ1-2,TRBV7-2,TGTGCCAGCAGCTTAGCGAGAGGAGGGTATGGCTACACCTTC,CASSLARGGYGYTF